This entry features one T cell receptor beta chain sequence. Its target is unknown. Every patient had mismatch repair deficiency by PCR or immunohistochemistry. The repertoire was sequenced with immunoSEQ multiplex PCR; TCRdb's copy has only in-frame clones and lacks some. The table has tens of thousands of clones, approximately 84% seen once; the top ten hold approximately 2.7%. Per the germline V gene, CDR1 is MNHEY and CDR2 is SVGAGI. The CDR3 totals 14 residues. The junction had 5 bases not matched to a gene; V was cut back by 6 bases and J by 1 base. This entry belongs to a study of PD-1 blockade in mismatch repair-deficient tumors. Across the study: Patients had 12 mismatch repair-deficient cancer types and were previously treated and progressing.

Study conclusions and caveats: Tumor-resident clones, often undetectable pretreatment in blood, expanded then contracted after pembrolizumab.

This chain uses TRBV6-5 with TRBJ2-7; 8 positions match TRBD2. The sample was peripheral blood, taken 12 weeks after starting pembrolizumab. The origin of this receptor is an adult with mismatch repair-deficient cancer. CDR3 sequence (DNA): TGTGCCAGCAGGCATTTAGCGGGATCCTACGAGCAGTACTTC. Its protein is CASRHLAGSYEQYF.